The 5 T cell receptor beta chains listed next were all sequenced from one sample in a study of cytomegalovirus exposure and HLA in healthy donors. In the PCR, 60 Vbeta and 13 Jbeta primers were used. The assay was immunoSEQ multiplex PCR, and TCRdb's table has in-frame clones only and misses some. The sample lists 150,000 to 200,000 clones, about four fifths seen once, with about 1.8% in the top ten. What was sequenced was PBMCs. Receptor source: a man aged 18 to 29 in good health and CMV-seronegative.

This clone occurred a few times. The V gene is TRBV7-8, the J gene TRBJ2-5; 8 bases line up with TRBD1. The J call may be incorrect, as the DNA end agrees better with TRBJ2-7. Germline V gene data show CDR1 as SGHVS and CDR2 as FQNEAQ. This CDR3 has 14 amino acids. As DNA, the CDR3 is TGTGCCAGCAGCCACGGACAGGGAACCTACGAGCAGTACTTC. This encodes CASSHGQGTYEQYF.

The V call is TRBV6-6, the J call TRBJ1-2, with D possibly TRBD1 on 6 matching bases. V was cut by 0 bases and J by 4 bases, with 9 bases left in between. Per germline, CDR1 MNHNY and CDR2 SVGAGI (reference sequence). CDR3 length: 14 residues. The CDR3 spells CASSYSGQLYGYTF. In nucleotides, the CDR3 is TGTGCCAGCAGTTACTCAGGACAGCTCTATGGCTACACCTTC.

The rearrangement uses TRBV4-3 and TRBJ2-3; tentatively, D is TRBD2 (6 bases). The CDR3 sequence is 17 residues long. Trimming left V 0 bases short and J 0 bases short, with 13 bases between. CDR1 is LGHNA and CDR2 is YSLEER in the germline V gene. This chain's CDR3 is CASSQEAGIPSTDTQYF. DNA for the CDR3: TGCGCCAGCAGCCAAGAGGCGGGAATCCCGAGCACAGATACGCAGTATTTT.

The CDR3, as DNA: TGTGCCAGCAGCGTAATGACAGCAGATACGCAGTATTTT. Translating gives CASSVMTADTQYF. The V and J genes are TRBV7-8 and TRBJ2-3; D may be TRBD1 (5 bases). The ends were cut back, 5 bases at V and 4 bases at J, with 10 bases in the middle. The CDR3 is 13 residues long. Germline assignment: CDR1 SGHVS and CDR2 FQNEAQ.

The genes are TRBV28 and TRBJ2-3; 10 nucleotides match TRBD1. Losses at the gene ends were 3 bases for V and 4 bases for J; bases not matched to a gene: 7. The CDR3 runs to 16 residues. Germline CDR1 and CDR2: MDHEN and SYDVKM. CDR3 sequence: CASSFPGQGVPDTQYF. In DNA form, the CDR3 reads TGTGCCAGCAGTTTTCCCGGACAGGGGGTGCCAGATACGCAGTATTTT.